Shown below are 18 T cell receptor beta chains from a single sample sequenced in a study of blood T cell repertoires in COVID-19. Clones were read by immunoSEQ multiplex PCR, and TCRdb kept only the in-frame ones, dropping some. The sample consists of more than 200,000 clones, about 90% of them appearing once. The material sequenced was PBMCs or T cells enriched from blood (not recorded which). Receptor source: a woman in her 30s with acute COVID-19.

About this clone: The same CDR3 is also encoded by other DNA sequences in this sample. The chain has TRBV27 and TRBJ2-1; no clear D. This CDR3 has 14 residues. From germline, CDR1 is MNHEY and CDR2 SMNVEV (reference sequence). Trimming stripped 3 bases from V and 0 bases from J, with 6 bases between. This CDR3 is CASSFGSSYNEQFF. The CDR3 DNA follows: TGTGCCAGCAGTTTTGGCAGCTCCTACAATGAGCAGTTCTTC.

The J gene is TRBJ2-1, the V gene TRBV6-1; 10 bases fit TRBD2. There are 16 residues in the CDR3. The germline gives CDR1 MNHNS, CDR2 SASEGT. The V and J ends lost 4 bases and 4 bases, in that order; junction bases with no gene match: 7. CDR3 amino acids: CASSASVAGGYNEQFF. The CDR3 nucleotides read TGTGCCAGCAGTGCATCCGTAGCGGGGGGTTACAATGAGCAGTTCTTC.

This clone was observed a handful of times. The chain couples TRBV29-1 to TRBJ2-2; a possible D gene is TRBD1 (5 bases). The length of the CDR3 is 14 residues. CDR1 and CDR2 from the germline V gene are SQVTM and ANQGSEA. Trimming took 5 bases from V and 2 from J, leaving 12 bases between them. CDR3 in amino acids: CSVKKGFNTGELFF. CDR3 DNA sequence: TGCAGCGTTAAAAAGGGGTTTAACACCGGGGAGCTGTTTTTT.

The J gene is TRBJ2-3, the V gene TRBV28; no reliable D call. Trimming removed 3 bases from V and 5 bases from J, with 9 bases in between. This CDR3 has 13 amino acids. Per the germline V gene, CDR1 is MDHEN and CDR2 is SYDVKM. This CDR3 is CASSFRSRDTQYF. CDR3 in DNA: TGTGCCAGCAGTTTTCGCTCGCGAGATACGCAGTATTTT.

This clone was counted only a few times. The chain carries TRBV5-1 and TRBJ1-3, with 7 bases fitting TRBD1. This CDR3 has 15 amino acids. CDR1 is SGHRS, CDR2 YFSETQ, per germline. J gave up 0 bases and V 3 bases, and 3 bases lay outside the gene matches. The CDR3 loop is CASSSTGNSGNTIYF. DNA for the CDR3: TGCGCCAGCAGCTCGACAGGGAACTCTGGAAACACCATATATTTT.

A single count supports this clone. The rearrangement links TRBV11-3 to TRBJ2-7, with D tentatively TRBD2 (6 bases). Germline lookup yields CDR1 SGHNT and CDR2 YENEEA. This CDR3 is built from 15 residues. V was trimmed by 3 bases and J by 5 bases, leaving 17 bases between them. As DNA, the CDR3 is TGTGCCAGCAGCTTGACTAGACAACACTTCCACGAGCAGTACTTC. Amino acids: CASSLTRQHFHEQYF.

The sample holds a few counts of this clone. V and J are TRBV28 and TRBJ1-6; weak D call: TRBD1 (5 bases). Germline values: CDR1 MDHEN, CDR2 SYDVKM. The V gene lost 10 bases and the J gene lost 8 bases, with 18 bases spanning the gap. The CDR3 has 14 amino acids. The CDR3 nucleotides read TGTGCCACCCTGCCCGCGGGGCCGTATTCACCCCTCCACTTT. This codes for CATLPAGPYSPLHF.

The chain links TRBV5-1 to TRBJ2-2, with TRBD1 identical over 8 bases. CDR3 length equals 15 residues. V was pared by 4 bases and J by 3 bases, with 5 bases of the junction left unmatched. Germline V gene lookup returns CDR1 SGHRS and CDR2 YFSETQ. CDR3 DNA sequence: TGCGCCAGCAGCCTACAGGGGGTCGACACCGGGGAGCTGTTTTTT. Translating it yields CASSLQGVDTGELFF.

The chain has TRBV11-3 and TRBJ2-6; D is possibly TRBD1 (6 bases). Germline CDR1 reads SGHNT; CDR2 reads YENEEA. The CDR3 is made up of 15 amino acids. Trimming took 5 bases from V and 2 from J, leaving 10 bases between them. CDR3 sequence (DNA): TGTGCCAGCAGCCCTACAGGGCCTGGGGCCAACGTCCTGACTTTC. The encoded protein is CASSPTGPGANVLTF.

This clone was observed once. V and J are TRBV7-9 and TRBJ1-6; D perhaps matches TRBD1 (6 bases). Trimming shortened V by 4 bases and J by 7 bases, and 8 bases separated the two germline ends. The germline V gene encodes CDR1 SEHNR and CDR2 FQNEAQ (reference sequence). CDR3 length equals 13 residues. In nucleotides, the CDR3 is TGTGCCAGCAGCTCAGGGGAAAATTCACCCCTCCACTTT. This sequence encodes CASSSGENSPLHF. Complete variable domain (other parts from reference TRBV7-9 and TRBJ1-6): DTGVSQNPRHKITKRGQNVTFRCDPISEHNRLYWYRQTLGQGPEFLTYFQNEAQLEKSRLLSDRFSAERPKGSFSTLEIQRTEQGDSAMYLCASSSGENSPLHFGNGTRLTVT.

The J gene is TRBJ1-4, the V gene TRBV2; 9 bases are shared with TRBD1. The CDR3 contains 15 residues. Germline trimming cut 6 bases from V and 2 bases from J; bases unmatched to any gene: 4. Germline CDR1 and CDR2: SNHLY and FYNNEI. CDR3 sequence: CASREQGATNEKLFF. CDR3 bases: TGTGCCAGCAGAGAACAGGGGGCGACTAATGAAAAACTGTTTTTT. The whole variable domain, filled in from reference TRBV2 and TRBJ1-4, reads EPEVTQTPSHQVTQMGQEVILRCVPISNHLYFYWYRQILGQKVEFLVSFYNNEISEKSEIFDDQFSVERPDGSNFTLKIRSTKLEDSAMYFCASREQGATNEKLFFGSGTQLSVL.

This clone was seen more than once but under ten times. CDR3 coding DNA: TGTGCCAGCAGCTCAACACAGGGGAACACCTATAATTCACCCCTCCACTTT. This gives the protein CASSSTQGNTYNSPLHF. The chain recombines TRBV5-5 with TRBJ1-6, with 7 bases fitting TRBD1. The V segment lost 3 bases and the J segment 2 bases; nucleotides outside the gene matches: 8. Germline assignment: CDR1 SGHKS and CDR2 YYEKEE (reference sequence). This CDR3 is 17 amino acids long.

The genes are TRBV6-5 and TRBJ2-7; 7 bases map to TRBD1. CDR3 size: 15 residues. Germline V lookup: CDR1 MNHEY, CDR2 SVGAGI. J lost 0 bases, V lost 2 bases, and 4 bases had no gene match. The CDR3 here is CASSYDRDLSYEQYF. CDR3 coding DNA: TGTGCCAGCAGTTACGACAGGGATCTCTCCTACGAGCAGTACTTC.

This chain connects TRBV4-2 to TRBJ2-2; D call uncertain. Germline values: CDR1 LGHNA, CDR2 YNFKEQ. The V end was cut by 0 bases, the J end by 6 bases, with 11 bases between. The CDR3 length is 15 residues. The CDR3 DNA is TGTGCCAGCAGCCAAGAGCGATTTTCGGCCGGGGAGCTGTTTTTT. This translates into CASSQERFSAGELFF.

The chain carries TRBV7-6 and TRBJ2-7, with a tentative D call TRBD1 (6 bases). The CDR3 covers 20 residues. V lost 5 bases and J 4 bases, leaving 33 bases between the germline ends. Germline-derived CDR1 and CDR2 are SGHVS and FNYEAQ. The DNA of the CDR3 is TGTGCCAGCAGCCCGTATAGTCCTTATGGGGGCACGGAACGGCGGTACGAGCAGTACTTC. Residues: CASSPYSPYGGTERRYEQYF.

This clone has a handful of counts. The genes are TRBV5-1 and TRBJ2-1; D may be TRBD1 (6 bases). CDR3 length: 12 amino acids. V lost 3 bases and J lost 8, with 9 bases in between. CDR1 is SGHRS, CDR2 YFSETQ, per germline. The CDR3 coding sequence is TGCGCCAGCAGCTCCACAGGGCATGAGCAGTTCTTC. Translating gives CASSSTGHEQFF.

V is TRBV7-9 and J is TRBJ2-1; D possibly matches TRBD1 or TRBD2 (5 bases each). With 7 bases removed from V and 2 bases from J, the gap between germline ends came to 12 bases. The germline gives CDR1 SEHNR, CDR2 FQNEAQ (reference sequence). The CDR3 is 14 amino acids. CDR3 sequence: CASTGQTTYNEQFF. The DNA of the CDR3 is TGTGCCAGCACGGGGCAGACCACCTACAATGAGCAGTTCTTC.

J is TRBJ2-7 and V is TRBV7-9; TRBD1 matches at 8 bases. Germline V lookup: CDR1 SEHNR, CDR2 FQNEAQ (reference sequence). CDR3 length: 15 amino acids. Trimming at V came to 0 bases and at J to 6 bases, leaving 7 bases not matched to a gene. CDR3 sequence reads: CASSLARGTGGEQYF. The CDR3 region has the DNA TGTGCCAGCAGCTTAGCGAGGGGGACAGGAGGCGAGCAGTACTTC. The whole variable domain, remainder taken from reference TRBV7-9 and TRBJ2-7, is DTGVSQNPRHKITKRGQNVTFRCDPISEHNRLYWYRQTLGQGPEFLTYFQNEAQLEKSRLLSDRFSAERPKGSFSTLEIQRTEQGDSAMYLCASSLARGTGGEQYFGPGTRLTVT.